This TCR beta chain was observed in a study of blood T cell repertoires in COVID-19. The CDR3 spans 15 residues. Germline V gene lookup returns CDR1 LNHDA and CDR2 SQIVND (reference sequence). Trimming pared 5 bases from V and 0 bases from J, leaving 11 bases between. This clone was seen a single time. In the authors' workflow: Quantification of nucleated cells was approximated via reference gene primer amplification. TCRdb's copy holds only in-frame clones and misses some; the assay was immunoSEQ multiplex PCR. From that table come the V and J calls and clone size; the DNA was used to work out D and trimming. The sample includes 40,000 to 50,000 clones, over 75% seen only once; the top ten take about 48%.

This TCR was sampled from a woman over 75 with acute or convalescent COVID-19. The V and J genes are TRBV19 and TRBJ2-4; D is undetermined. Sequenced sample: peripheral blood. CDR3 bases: TGTGCCAGTAGTCCCCCTGCGGTAGCCAAAAACATTCAGTACTTC. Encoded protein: CASSPPAVAKNIQYF.